These 28 T cell receptor beta chains share one sample of origin, sequenced in a study of OX40 agonist ivuxolimab in advanced cancers. Profiled with immunoSEQ multiplex PCR; TCRdb holds only in-frame clones, not every one. Of 29,000 or so clones listed, approximately 90% were seen once; the top ten hold roughly a tenth. The sequencing here drew on CD4+ or CD8+ T cells sorted from blood, taken in a trial of the OX40 agonist ivuxolimab. All receptors derive from an adult with an advanced solid tumor such as melanoma, head and neck, liver or kidney cancer.

The rearrangement links TRBV4-1 to TRBJ2-2; a weak D match, TRBD2 (6 bases). CDR1 and CDR2 (germline): MGHRA, YSYEKL. The CDR3 has 16 amino acids. V lost 6 bases to trimming and J lost 6 bases, with 20 bases between them. The DNA of the CDR3 is TGCGCCAGCAGTCTTCCGGCCGCGGGATCGCCCGGGGAGCTGTTTTTT. Translating gives CASSLPAAGSPGELFF.

The J gene is TRBJ1-4, the V gene TRBV4-3; D uncertain. V dropped 0 bases and J dropped 6 bases, with 20 bases sitting between them. CDR1 is LGHNA, CDR2 YSLEER, per germline. The CDR3 length is 18 residues. The CDR3 nucleotides read TGCGCCAGCAGCCAAGAAGGTTTGGCGGCAGACACTTATGAAAAACTGTTTTTT. It yields the protein CASSQEGLAADTYEKLFF.

The chain joins TRBV2 to TRBJ1-1; 7 nucleotides line up with TRBD1. This CDR3 has 11 residues. The germline V gene has CDR1 SNHLY and CDR2 FYNNEI. With V trimmed by 10 bases and J by 4 bases, 3 bases remained unmatched. The CDR3 is CATRQGTEAFF. The CDR3 DNA reads TGTGCCACCCGACAGGGCACTGAAGCTTTCTTT.

V is TRBV6-4 and J is TRBJ2-7; D possibly corresponds to TRBD1 (6 bases). With 7 bases removed from V and 5 bases from J, the gap between germline ends came to 27 bases. Germline V gene data show CDR1 as MRHNA and CDR2 as SNTAGT. The CDR3 covers 17 residues. CDR3 loop: CASNKRTGPGDPNEQYF. DNA for the CDR3: TGTGCCAGCAACAAAAGAACGGGGCCAGGGGACCCCAACGAGCAGTACTTC.

V is TRBV11-2 and J is TRBJ1-4, with 10 bases identical to TRBD1. Germline lookup yields CDR1 SGHAT and CDR2 FQNNGV. This CDR3 comprises 12 residues. The J segment lost 14 bases and the V segment lost 4 bases, leaving 4 bases of the junction unmatched. The DNA of the CDR3 is TGTGCCAGCAGCTCAGACAGGGGGCTGCTGTTTTTT. Amino acid sequence: CASSSDRGLLFF.

The chain employs TRBV19 and TRBJ2-7; TRBD2 might be the D (7 bases). The CDR3 contains 15 residues. Trimming took 4 bases from V and 2 from J, leaving 15 bases between them. CDR1 and CDR2 from the germline V gene are LNHDA and SQIVND (reference sequence). In DNA form, the CDR3 reads TGTGCCAGTAGTACCTGGGGGGGGCAGCCCTACGAGCAGTACTTC. Translation: CASSTWGGQPYEQYF.

This sequence joins TRBV27 and TRBJ2-5; no definite D call. Trimming cost V 2 bases and J 5 bases, with 9 bases left between them. The CDR3 is 13 residues long. From germline, CDR1 is MNHEY and CDR2 SMNVEV (reference sequence). The CDR3 nucleotides read TGTGCCAGCAGTTTAAACGGTGAGGAGACCCAGTACTTC. Translation gives CASSLNGEETQYF.

The chain joins TRBV7-9 to TRBJ2-2; no clear D. Trimming pared 10 bases from V and 1 base from J, leaving 13 bases between. The CDR3 is made up of 14 amino acids. CDR1 is SEHNR, CDR2 FQNEAQ, per germline (reference sequence). The CDR3 protein is CANFEELNTGELFF. Written as DNA, the CDR3 is TGTGCCAACTTCGAGGAGCTGAACACCGGGGAGCTGTTTTTT.

This clone was recorded once. The rearrangement joins TRBV4-3 to TRBJ2-7; TRBD1 aligns across 9 bases. CDR1 is LGHNA, CDR2 YSLEER, per germline. V trimming: 0 bases; J trimming: 4 bases; junction bases outside the gene matches: 1. The CDR3 is made up of 14 amino acids. CDR3 amino acids: CASSQEQGAYEQYF. CDR3 sequence (DNA): TGCGCCAGCAGCCAAGAACAGGGGGCGTACGAGCAGTACTTC.

The chain employs TRBV7-9 and TRBJ1-1; D unclear. The CDR3 has 14 residues. Trimming cost V 7 bases and J 3 bases, with 15 bases left between them. CDR1 and CDR2 (germline): SEHNR, FQNEAQ (reference sequence). In DNA form, the CDR3 reads TGTGCCAGCACTCCGACCCTTTCGGACACTGAAGCTTTCTTT. Translated, it gives CASTPTLSDTEAFF.

This chain joins TRBV27 and TRBJ2-7, with 11 positions matching TRBD2. Trimming removed 6 bases from V and 2 bases from J; junction bases left unmatched: 6. The CDR3 runs to 15 residues. CDR1 MNHEY and CDR2 SMNVEV come from the germline V gene (reference sequence). The CDR3 sequence: CASRPQLAGAYEQYF. The CDR3 DNA reads as TGTGCCAGCAGGCCTCAACTAGCGGGAGCCTACGAGCAGTACTTC.

The genes are TRBV9 and TRBJ1-6; TRBD1 aligns across 9 bases. V dropped 0 bases and J dropped 6; count of bases not matched to a gene: 10. There are 18 residues in the CDR3. Per germline, CDR1 SGDLS and CDR2 YYNGEE. CDR3 loop: CASSVGAGQGHINSPLHF. The CDR3 region has the DNA TGTGCCAGCAGCGTAGGGGCGGGACAGGGACACATTAATTCACCCCTCCACTTT. Looking up the rest from reference TRBV9 and TRBJ1-6 gives the full variable domain: DSGVTQTPKHLITATGQRVTLRCSPRSGDLSVYWYQQSLDQGLQFLIQYYNGEERAKGNILERFSAQQFPDLHSELNLSSLELGDSALYFCASSVGAGQGHINSPLHFGNGTRLTVT.

In DNA form, the CDR3 reads TGTGCCAGCAGCCGCCAGATTGCCCTGAACACTGAAGCTTTCTTT. As protein: CASSRQIALNTEAFF. The chain links TRBV7-9 to TRBJ1-1; D gene unclear. This CDR3 has 15 residues. Germline V gene lookup returns CDR1 SEHNR and CDR2 FQNEAQ (reference sequence). V was shortened by 5 bases and J by 0 bases, with 13 bases between the two germline ends.

This chain uses TRBV5-1 with TRBJ1-2, with D maybe TRBD1 (5 bases). The CDR3 extends over 12 amino acids. The V end lost 4 bases, the J end lost 4 bases, and 8 bases lay between the germline ends. Germline loops: CDR1 SGHRS, CDR2 YFSETQ. CDR3 in DNA: TGCGCCAGCAGCGGAGACAGCTATGGCTACACCTTC. Protein: CASSGDSYGYTF.

J is TRBJ2-7 and V is TRBV5-4; D ambiguous. V lost 0 bases, J lost 0 bases, and 4 bases lay in between. CDR3 length: 13 amino acids. The V gene's germline CDR1 is SGHNT and CDR2 YYREEE (reference sequence). In DNA, the CDR3 is TGTGCCAGCAGCTTGGGCAGCTCCTACGAGCAGTACTTC. Amino acid sequence: CASSLGSSYEQYF.

The J gene is TRBJ2-5, the V gene TRBV7-3; 10 bases align to TRBD2. The CDR3 sequence is 18 residues long. CDR1 is SGHTA, CDR2 FQGTGA, per germline. The junction had 11 bases not matched to a gene; V was cut back by 1 base and J by 3 bases. The CDR3 nucleotides are TGTGCCAGCAGCTTAATACCTCTAGCGGGGGCCCCCAAAGAGACCCAGTACTTC. Its translation: CASSLIPLAGAPKETQYF.

This clone was seen only once. This chain uses TRBV5-8 with TRBJ2-5; D remains ambiguous. V was trimmed by 5 bases and J by 1 base, leaving 15 bases between them. The CDR3 is 15 residues long. The germline CDR1 and CDR2 sequences are SGHTS and YDEGEE. CDR3 protein: CASRGLGSGQETQYF. The CDR3 DNA reads TGTGCCAGCAGGGGTCTGGGGTCCGGCCAAGAGACCCAGTACTTC.

This chain's CDR3 is CASSSGGTPDTQYF. In DNA form, the CDR3 reads TGTGCCAGCAGCTCTGGGGGAACTCCAGATACGCAGTATTTT. The rearrangement joins TRBV7-8 to TRBJ2-3; perhaps D is TRBD1 or TRBD2 (5 bases each). Trimming cost V 4 bases and J 4 bases, with 12 bases left between them. CDR3 length equals 14 residues. Germline V CDR1 and CDR2: SGHVS, FQNEAQ.

The J gene is TRBJ2-3, the V gene TRBV27; no definite D call. The V gene lost 0 bases and the J gene lost 6 bases, with 16 bases spanning the gap. This CDR3 is 16 amino acids long. CDR1 and CDR2 from the germline V gene are MNHEY and SMNVEV (reference sequence). The CDR3 nucleotides are TGTGCCAGCAGTTTATCGCCAAGGCACACGGCGGATACGCAGTATTTT. Protein sequence: CASSLSPRHTADTQYF.

The V call is TRBV5-8, the J call TRBJ2-7; TRBD1 matches 8 bases. The CDR3 runs to 12 residues. V trimming: 4 bases; J trimming: 5 bases; junction bases outside the gene matches: 2. Germline CDR1 is SGHTS and CDR2 is YDEGEE. CDR3 region: CASSPTGDEQYF. CDR3 coding DNA: TGTGCCAGCAGCCCGACAGGGGACGAGCAGTACTTC.

The rearrangement links TRBV11-2 to TRBJ1-5; a weak D match, TRBD1 (6 bases). V lost 1 base, J lost 2 bases, and 9 bases lay in between. Germline CDR1 is SGHAT and CDR2 is FQNNGV. The CDR3 runs to 15 residues. CDR3 region: CASSLGTAGNQPQHF. The CDR3 DNA reads TGTGCCAGCAGCTTAGGGACAGCGGGCAATCAGCCCCAGCATTTT.

The gene calls are TRBV6-6 and TRBJ2-7; TRBD2 aligns across 8 bases. Germline assignment: CDR1 MNHNY and CDR2 SVGAGI (reference sequence). CDR3 length: 12 residues. The J segment lost 7 bases and the V segment lost 6 bases, leaving 5 bases of the junction unmatched. The CDR3 nucleotides are TGTGCCAGCAGAGTAGCGGGGTGGGAGCAGTACTTC. It specifies CASRVAGWEQYF.

This chain joins TRBV19 and TRBJ2-2; no clear D. With 5 bases removed from V and 6 bases from J, the gap between germline ends came to 7 bases. The CDR3 totals 12 residues. The germline CDR1 and CDR2 sequences are LNHDA and SQIVND (reference sequence). As DNA, the CDR3 is TGTGCCAGTAGTCATTCGGCCGGGGAGCTGTTTTTT. This codes for CASSHSAGELFF.

The V and J genes are TRBV4-1 and TRBJ1-2; D unresolved. Germline V gene sequence: CDR1 MGHRA, CDR2 YSYEKL. V lost 0 bases, J lost 0 bases, and 11 bases lay in between. CDR3 size: 16 residues. This CDR3 is CASSQDWAATNYGYTF. CDR3 DNA: TGCGCCAGCAGCCAAGATTGGGCAGCGACTAACTATGGCTACACCTTC.

J is TRBJ2-6 and V is TRBV25-1, with D hard to call. Germline values: CDR1 MGHDK, CDR2 SYGVNS. The CDR3 length is 15 residues. The V gene lost 6 bases and the J gene lost 0 bases, with 9 bases spanning the gap. The CDR3 nucleotides are TGTGCCAGCAGCCTTGGAGCCTCTGGGGCCAACGTCCTGACTTTC. This sequence encodes CASSLGASGANVLTF.

V usage is TRBV2 and J usage is TRBJ1-1; D call uncertain. CDR1 and CDR2 from the germline V gene are SNHLY and FYNNEI. The V end lost 5 bases, the J end lost 1 base, and 8 bases lay between the germline ends. This CDR3 spans 13 amino acids. The CDR3 nucleotides are TGTGCCAGCAGTTTAGGACCGAACACTGAAGCTTTCTTT. It codes for CASSLGPNTEAFF.

CDR3 sequence reads: CASSWSPNYGYTF. CDR3 coding DNA: TGTGCCAGCAGTTGGTCGCCTAACTATGGCTACACCTTC. This rearrangement joins TRBV27 to TRBJ1-2; D unclear. CDR3 length equals 13 residues. Germline V gene lookup returns CDR1 MNHEY and CDR2 SMNVEV (reference sequence). Trimming left V 4 bases short and J 0 bases short, with 6 bases between.

The chain employs TRBV27 and TRBJ1-5, with TRBD1 matching 10 bases. Germline CDR1 is MNHEY and CDR2 is SMNVEV (reference sequence). Trimming cost V 5 bases and J 5 bases; bases outside gene matches: 9. The CDR3 is made up of 16 amino acids. The CDR3 DNA sequence: TGTGCCAGCAGTCCCCGGGACAGGGGATCCCATCAGCCCCAGCATTTT. Translated: CASSPRDRGSHQPQHF.